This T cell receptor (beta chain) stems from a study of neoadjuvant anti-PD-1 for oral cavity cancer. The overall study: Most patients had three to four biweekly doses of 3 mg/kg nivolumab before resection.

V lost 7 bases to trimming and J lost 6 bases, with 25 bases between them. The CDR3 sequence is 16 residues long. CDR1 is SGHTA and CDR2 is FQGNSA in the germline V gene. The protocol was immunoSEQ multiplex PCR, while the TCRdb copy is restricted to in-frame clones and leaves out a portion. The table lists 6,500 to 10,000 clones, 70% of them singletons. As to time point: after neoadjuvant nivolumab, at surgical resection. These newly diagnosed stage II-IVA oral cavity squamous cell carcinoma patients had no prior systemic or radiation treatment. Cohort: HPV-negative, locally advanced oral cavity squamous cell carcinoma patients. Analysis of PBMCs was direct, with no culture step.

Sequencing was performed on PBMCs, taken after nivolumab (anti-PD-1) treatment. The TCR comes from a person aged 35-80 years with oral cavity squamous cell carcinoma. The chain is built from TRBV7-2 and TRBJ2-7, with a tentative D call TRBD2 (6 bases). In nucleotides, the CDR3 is TGTGCCAGCACGCAAAACGGGGGAAGAAGCATTGGCGAGCAGTACTTC. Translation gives CASTQNGGRSIGEQYF.